Listed below are T cell receptor beta chains from one sample, sequenced in a study of blood T cell repertoires in COVID-19. Produced via immunoSEQ multiplex PCR; TCRdb's table is partial and in-frame only. The sample lists 300,000 or so clones, 86% occurring once. Sample: peripheral blood. The origin of the receptors is a woman aged 50 to 60 with acute or convalescent COVID-19. The CDR3 runs from the conserved cysteine through the conserved F or W. A D gene is named only where the DNA matches it firmly. Where a row states a size, it is once, few, many or the class of an expanded clone; other rows omit it.

clone_size: -; v_call: TRBV18; d_call: TRBD2; j_call: TRBJ2-1; cdr3_nt: TGTGCCAGCTCACGCGGACTAGCGGGAGGACTAGGGTACAATGAGCAGTTCTTC; cdr3_aa: CASSRGLAGGLGYNEQFF
clone_size: -; v_call: TRBV7-9; d_call: -; j_call: TRBJ1-1; cdr3_nt: TGTGCCAGCAGCTCCAGGGGTGGCACTGAAGCTTTCTTT; cdr3_aa: CASSSRGGTEAFF
clone_size: -; v_call: TRBV15; d_call: TRBD2; j_call: TRBJ2-2; cdr3_nt: TGTGCCACCAGGTTTGCTAGCGGGGGGAACACCGGGGAGCTGTTTTTT; cdr3_aa: CATRFASGGNTGELFF
clone_size: -; v_call: TRBV19; d_call: -; j_call: TRBJ1-5; cdr3_nt: TGTGCCAGTAGTATCGGGACATCAACAGAATCGCCCCAGCATTTT; cdr3_aa: CASSIGTSTESPQHF
clone_size: -; v_call: TRBV5-1; d_call: -; j_call: TRBJ1-1; cdr3_nt: TGCGCCAGCAGCTCCGACAGAAACGAAGCTTTCTTT; cdr3_aa: CASSSDRNEAFF
clone_size: -; v_call: TRBV19; d_call: -; j_call: TRBJ1-3; cdr3_nt: TGTGCCAGTAGCGTTGACAGGTTCTCTGGAAACACCATATATTTT; cdr3_aa: CASSVDRFSGNTIYF
clone_size: -; v_call: TRBV28; d_call: TRBD1; j_call: TRBJ1-2; cdr3_nt: TGTGCCAGCAGTTTACAGGGGGTCGGCTATGGCTACACCTTC; cdr3_aa: CASSLQGVGYGYTF
clone_size: -; v_call: TRBV4-2; d_call: -; j_call: TRBJ2-5; cdr3_nt: TGTGCCAGCAGCCAAGAGAGTCGGACAGACTGGTACCAAGAGACCCAGTACTTC; cdr3_aa: CASSQESRTDWYQETQYF
clone_size: many; v_call: TRBV28; d_call: TRBD1; j_call: TRBJ1-1; cdr3_nt: TGTGCCAGCAGTTTACCCGGGACAGGGAAGCAGAACACTGAAGCTTTCTTT; cdr3_aa: CASSLPGTGKQNTEAFF
clone_size: -; v_call: TRBV4-2; d_call: TRBD1; j_call: TRBJ2-3; cdr3_nt: TGTGCCAGCAGCTTCCGACAGGGTGCGTATACGCAGTATTTT; cdr3_aa: CASSFRQGAYTQYF
clone_size: once; v_call: TRBV9; d_call: TRBD2; j_call: TRBJ2-1; cdr3_nt: TGTGCCAGCAGCGTAGACGGGAGGGCCTACAATGAGCAGTTCTTC; cdr3_aa: CASSVDGRAYNEQFF
clone_size: -; v_call: TRBV5-6; d_call: TRBD1; j_call: TRBJ2-3; cdr3_nt: TGTGCCAGCAGGACGCCGGGACAGGGGTCCGGGGATACGCAGTATTTT; cdr3_aa: CASRTPGQGSGDTQYF
clone_size: -; v_call: TRBV27; d_call: TRBD1; j_call: TRBJ2-5; cdr3_nt: TGTGCCAGCCCTCCCGGACAGGGGATTTGGGGATGCGAGACCCAGTACTTC; cdr3_aa: CASPPGQGIWGCETQYF
clone_size: -; v_call: TRBV6-5; d_call: -; j_call: TRBJ2-7; cdr3_nt: TGTGCCAGCAGAGGGAGTTTTAACGAGCAGTACTTC; cdr3_aa: CASRGSFNEQYF
clone_size: -; v_call: TRBV4-2; d_call: -; j_call: TRBJ2-2; cdr3_nt: TGTGCCAGCAGCCAATACGGGGTGGTCGGGGAGCTGTTTTTT; cdr3_aa: CASSQYGVVGELFF